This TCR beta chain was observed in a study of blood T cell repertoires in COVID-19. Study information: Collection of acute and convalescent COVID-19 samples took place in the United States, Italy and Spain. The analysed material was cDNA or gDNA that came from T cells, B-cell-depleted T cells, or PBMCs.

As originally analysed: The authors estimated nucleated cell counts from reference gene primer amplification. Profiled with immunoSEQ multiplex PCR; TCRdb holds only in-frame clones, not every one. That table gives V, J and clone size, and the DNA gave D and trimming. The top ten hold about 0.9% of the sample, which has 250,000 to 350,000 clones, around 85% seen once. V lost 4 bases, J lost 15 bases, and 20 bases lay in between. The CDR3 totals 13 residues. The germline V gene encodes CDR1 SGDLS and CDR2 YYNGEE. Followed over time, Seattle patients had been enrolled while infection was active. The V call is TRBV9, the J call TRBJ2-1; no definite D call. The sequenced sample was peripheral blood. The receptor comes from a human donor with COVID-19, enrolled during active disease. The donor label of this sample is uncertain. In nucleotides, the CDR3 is TGTGCCAGCAGCCTCAATCTAGATGATCTCCCGTTCTTC. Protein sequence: CASSLNLDDLPFF.